This T cell receptor beta chain was recovered during a study of beta chain features in type 1 diabetes. Expressed TCRB transcripts got sequenced, as all isolated RNA was reverse transcribed. The assay was immunoSEQ multiplex PCR, and TCRdb's table has in-frame clones only and misses some. The sample contains over 150,000 clones, about 7.3% of which appear only once. Germline V gives CDR1 SGHTA, CDR2 FQGNSA. Trimming removed 2 bases at V and 5 bases at J, with 3 bases between. CDR3 length: 11 amino acids. This clone was seen only a few times. Additional DNA sequences in this sample encode the identical CDR3. Sorting produced populations that all topped 98% purity.

The receptor's source is a man aged 18 to 35 in good health. The chain has TRBV7-2 and TRBJ1-1; no firm D call. The sample was central memory CD4+ T cells from blood. The chain's CDR3 is CASSLRTEAFF. CDR3 nucleotides: TGTGCCAGCAGCTTACGGACTGAAGCTTTCTTT.